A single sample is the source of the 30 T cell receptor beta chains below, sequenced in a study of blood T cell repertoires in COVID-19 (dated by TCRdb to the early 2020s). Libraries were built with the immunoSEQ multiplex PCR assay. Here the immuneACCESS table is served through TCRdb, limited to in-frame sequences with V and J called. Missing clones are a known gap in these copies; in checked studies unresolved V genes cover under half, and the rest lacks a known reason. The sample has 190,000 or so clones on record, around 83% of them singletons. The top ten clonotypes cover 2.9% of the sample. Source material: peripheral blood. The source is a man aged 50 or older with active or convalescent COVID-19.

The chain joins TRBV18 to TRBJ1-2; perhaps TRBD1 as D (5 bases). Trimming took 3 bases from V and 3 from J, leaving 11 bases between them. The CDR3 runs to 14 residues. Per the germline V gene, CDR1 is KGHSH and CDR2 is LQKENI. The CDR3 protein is CASSPMGTDYGYTF. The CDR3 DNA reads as TGTGCCAGCTCACCGATGGGGACTGACTATGGCTACACCTTC.

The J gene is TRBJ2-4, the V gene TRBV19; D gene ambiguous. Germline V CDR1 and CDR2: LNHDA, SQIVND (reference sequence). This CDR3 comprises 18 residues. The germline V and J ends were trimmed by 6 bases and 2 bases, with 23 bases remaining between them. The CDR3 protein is CASSPTLLGIGSKNIQYF. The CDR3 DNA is TGTGCCAGTAGCCCAACTCTATTGGGTATCGGGTCCAAAAACATTCAGTACTTC.

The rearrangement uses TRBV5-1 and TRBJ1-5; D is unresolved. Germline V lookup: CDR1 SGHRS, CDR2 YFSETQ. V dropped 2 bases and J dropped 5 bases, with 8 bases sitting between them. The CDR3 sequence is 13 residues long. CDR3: CASSFGQDQPQHF. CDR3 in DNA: TGCGCCAGCAGCTTTGGGCAGGATCAGCCCCAGCATTTT. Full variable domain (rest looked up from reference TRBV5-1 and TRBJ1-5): KAGVTQTPRYLIKTRGQQVTLSCSPISGHRSVSWYQQTPGQGLQFLFEYFSETQRNKGNFPGRFSGRQFSNSRSEMNVSTLELGDSALYLCASSFGQDQPQHFGDGTRLSIL.

The CDR3 nucleotides read TGTGCCAGTAGAGGCAGGGGCTCCTACGAGCAGTACTTC. Protein sequence: CASRGRGSYEQYF. V and J are TRBV19 and TRBJ2-7, with D possibly matching TRBD1 (6 bases). CDR3 length: 13 amino acids. Germline lookup yields CDR1 LNHDA and CDR2 SQIVND (reference sequence). Trimming pared 6 bases from V and 0 bases from J, leaving 9 bases between.

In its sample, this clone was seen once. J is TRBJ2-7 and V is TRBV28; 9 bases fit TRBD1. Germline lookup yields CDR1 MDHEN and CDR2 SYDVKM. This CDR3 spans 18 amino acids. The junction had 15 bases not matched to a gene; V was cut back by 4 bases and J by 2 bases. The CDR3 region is CASSSSSRTGEVAYEQYF. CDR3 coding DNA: TGTGCCAGCAGTTCCTCCTCGCGGACAGGGGAGGTAGCCTACGAGCAGTACTTC.

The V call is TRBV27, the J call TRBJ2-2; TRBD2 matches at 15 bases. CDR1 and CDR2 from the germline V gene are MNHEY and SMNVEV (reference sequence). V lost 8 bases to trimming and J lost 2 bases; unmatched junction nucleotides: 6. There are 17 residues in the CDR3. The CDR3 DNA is TGTGCCAGCCGGCGGACTAGCGGGGGGGGAAACACCGGGGAGCTGTTTTTT. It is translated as CASRRTSGGGNTGELFF.

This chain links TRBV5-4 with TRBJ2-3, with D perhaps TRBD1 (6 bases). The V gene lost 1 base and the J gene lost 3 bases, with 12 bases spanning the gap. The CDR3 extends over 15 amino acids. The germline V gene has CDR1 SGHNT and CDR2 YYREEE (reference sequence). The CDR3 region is CASSLPQGRTDTQYF. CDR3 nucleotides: TGTGCCAGCAGCTTGCCACAGGGACGGACAGATACGCAGTATTTT. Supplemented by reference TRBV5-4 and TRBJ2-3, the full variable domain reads ETGVTQSPTHLIKTRGQQVTLRCSSQSGHNTVSWYQQALGQGPQFIFQYYREEENGRGNFPPRFSGLQFPNYSSELNVNALELDDSALYLCASSLPQGRTDTQYFGPGTRLTVL.

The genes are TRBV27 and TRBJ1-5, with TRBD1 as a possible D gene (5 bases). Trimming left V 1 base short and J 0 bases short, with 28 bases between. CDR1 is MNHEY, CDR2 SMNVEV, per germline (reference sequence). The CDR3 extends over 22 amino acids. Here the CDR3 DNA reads TGTGCCAGCAGTTTATATTCAGACCGGCAGGGAAAAACCAGACATAGCAATCAGCCCCAGCATTTT. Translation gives CASSLYSDRQGKTRHSNQPQHF.

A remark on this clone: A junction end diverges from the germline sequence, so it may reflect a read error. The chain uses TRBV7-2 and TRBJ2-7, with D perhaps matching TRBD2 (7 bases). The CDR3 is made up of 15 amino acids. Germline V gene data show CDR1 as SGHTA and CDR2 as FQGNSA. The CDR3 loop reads CASSLDPARGARTSF. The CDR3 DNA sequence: TGTGCCAGCAGCTTAGACCCCGCTCGGGGGGCCAGGACGTCCTTC.

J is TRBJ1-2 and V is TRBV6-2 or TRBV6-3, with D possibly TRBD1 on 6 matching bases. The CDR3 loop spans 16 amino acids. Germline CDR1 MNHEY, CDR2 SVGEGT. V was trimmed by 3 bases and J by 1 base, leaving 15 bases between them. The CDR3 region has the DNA TGTGCCAGCAGTTATTCCGGACAGCGGTTTAACTATGGCTACACCTTC. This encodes CASSYSGQRFNYGYTF.

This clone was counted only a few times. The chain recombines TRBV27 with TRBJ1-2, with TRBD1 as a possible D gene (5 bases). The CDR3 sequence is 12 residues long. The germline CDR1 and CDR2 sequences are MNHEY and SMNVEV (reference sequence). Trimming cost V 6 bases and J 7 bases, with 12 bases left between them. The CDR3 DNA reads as TGTGCCAGCAGAGGACAAGCACGTGGCTACACCTTC. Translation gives CASRGQARGYTF.

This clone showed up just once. CDR3 sequence reads: CASSIDRGWYGYTF. The DNA of the CDR3 is TGTGCCAGTAGTATAGACAGGGGTTGGTATGGCTACACCTTC. This chain uses TRBV19 with TRBJ1-2, with a tentative D call TRBD1 (6 bases). The ends were cut back, 0 bases at V and 5 bases at J, with 10 bases in the middle. Germline V gives CDR1 LNHDA, CDR2 SQIVND (reference sequence). The CDR3 is made up of 14 amino acids.

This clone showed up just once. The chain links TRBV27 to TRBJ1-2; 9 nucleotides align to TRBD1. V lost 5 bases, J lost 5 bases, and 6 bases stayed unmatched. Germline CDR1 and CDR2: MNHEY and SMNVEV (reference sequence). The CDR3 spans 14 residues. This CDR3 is CASSPGTGFYGYTF. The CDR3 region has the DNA TGTGCCAGCAGTCCCGGGACAGGGTTTTATGGCTACACCTTC.

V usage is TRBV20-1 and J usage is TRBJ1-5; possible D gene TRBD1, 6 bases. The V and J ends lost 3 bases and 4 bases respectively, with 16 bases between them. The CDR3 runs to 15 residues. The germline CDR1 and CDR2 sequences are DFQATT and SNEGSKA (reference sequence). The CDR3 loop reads CSASDSGGFNQPQHF. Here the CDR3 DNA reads TGCAGTGCTAGTGATTCTGGGGGCTTTAATCAGCCCCAGCATTTT.

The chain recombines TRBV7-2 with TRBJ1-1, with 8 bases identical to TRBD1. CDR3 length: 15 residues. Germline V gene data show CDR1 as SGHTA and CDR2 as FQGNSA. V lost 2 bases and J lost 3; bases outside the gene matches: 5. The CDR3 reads CASSLRGQVHTEAFF. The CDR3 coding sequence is TGTGCCAGCAGCTTAAGGGGACAGGTCCACACTGAAGCTTTCTTT.

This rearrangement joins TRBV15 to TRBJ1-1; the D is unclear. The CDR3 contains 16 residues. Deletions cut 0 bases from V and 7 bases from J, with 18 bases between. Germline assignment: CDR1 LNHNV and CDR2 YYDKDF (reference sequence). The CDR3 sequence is CATSRDHRRRLGEAFF. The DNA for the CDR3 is TGTGCCACCAGCAGAGATCATAGGAGGCGATTAGGTGAAGCTTTCTTT.

CDR3: CASSPTSTSGGAMYEQYF. DNA for the CDR3: TGTGCCAGCAGCCCCACCTCAACTAGCGGGGGGGCCATGTACGAGCAGTACTTC. This chain joins TRBV3-1 (or the pseudogene TRBV3-2) and TRBJ2-7, with 13 bases that match TRBD2. This CDR3 spans 18 amino acids. V lost 4 bases to trimming and J lost 4 bases; unmatched junction nucleotides: 13. Germline CDR1 LGHDT, CDR2 YNNKEL (reference sequence).

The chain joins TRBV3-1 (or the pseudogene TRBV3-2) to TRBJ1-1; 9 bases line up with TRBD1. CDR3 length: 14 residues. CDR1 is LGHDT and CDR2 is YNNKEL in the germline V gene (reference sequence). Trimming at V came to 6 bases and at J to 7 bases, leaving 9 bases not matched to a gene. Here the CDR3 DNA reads TGTGCCAGCAGGCGCGGACAGGGGTTCAATGAAGCTTTCTTT. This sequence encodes CASRRGQGFNEAFF.

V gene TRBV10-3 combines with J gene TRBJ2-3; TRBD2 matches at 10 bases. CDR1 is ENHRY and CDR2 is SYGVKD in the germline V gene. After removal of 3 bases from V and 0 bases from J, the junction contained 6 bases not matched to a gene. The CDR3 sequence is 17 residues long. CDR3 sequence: CAISDLQLAGSTDTQYF. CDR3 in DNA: TGTGCCATCAGTGACCTCCAACTAGCGGGGAGCACAGATACGCAGTATTTT.

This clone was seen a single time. CDR3 protein: CASSSVRNEQYF. CDR3 sequence (DNA): TGCGCCAGCAGCTCAGTTCGAAACGAGCAGTACTTC. The chain couples TRBV5-1 to TRBJ2-7; no clear D. The CDR3 loop spans 12 amino acids. V gave up 3 bases and J gave up 5 bases, with 9 bases separating them. Germline CDR1 SGHRS, CDR2 YFSETQ.

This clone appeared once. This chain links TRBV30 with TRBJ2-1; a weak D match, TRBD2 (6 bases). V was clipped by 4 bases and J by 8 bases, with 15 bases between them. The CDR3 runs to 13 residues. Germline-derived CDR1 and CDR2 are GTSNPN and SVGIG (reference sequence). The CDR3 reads CAWTPGRDDEQFF. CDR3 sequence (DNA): TGTGCCTGGACCCCAGGGCGGGACGATGAGCAGTTCTTC. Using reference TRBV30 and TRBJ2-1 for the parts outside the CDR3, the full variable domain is SQTIHQWPATLVQPVGSPLSLECTVEGTSNPNLYWYRQAAGRGLQLLFYSVGIGQISSEVPQNLSASRPQDRQFILSSKKLLLSDSGFYLCAWTPGRDDEQFFGPGTRLTVL.

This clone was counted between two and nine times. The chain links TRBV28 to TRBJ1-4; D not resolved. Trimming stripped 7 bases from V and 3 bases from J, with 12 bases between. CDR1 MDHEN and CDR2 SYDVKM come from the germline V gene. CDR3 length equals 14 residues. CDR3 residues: CASNLSGANEKLFF. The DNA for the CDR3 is TGTGCCAGCAATCTATCGGGAGCTAATGAAAAACTGTTTTTT. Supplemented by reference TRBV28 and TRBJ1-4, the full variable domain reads DVKVTQSSRYLVKRTGEKVFLECVQDMDHENMFWYRQDPGLGLRLIYFSYDVKMKEKGDIPEGYSVSREKKERFSLILESASTNQTSMYLCASNLSGANEKLFFGSGTQLSVL.

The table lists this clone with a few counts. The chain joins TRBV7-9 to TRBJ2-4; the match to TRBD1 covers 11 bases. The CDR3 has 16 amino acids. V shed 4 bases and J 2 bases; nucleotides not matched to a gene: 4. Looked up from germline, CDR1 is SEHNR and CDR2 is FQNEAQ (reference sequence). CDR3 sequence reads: CASSSGTGGSKNIQYF. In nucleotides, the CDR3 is TGTGCCAGCAGCTCCGGGACAGGGGGTTCCAAAAACATTCAGTACTTC.

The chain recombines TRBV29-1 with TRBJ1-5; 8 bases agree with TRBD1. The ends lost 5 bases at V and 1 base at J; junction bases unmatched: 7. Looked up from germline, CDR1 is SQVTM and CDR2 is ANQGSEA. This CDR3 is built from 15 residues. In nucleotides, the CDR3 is TGCAGCGTTTCCACAGGGGGGGGGAGCAATCAGCCCCAGCATTTT. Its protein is CSVSTGGGSNQPQHF.

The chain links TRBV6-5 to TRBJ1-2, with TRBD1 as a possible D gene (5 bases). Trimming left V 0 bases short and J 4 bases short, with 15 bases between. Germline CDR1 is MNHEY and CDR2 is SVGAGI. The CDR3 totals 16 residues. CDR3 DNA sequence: TGTGCCAGCAGTTACTCTTCTCGGGCAGGGATCTATGGCTACACCTTC. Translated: CASSYSSRAGIYGYTF.

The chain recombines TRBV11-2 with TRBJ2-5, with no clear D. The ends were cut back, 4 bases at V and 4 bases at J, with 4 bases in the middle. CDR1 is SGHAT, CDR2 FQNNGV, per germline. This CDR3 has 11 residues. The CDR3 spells CASSSLETQYF. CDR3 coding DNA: TGTGCCAGCAGCTCCCTAGAGACCCAGTACTTC. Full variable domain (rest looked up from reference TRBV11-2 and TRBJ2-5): EAGVAQSPRYKIIEKRQSVAFWCNPISGHATLYWYQQILGQGPKLLIQFQNNGVVDDSQLPKDRFSAERLKGVDSTLKIQPAKLEDSAVYLCASSSLETQYFGPGTRLLVL.

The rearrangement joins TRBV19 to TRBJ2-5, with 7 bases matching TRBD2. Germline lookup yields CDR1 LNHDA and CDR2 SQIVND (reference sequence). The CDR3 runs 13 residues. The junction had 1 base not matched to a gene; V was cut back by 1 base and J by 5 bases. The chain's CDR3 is CASSIGGGETQYF. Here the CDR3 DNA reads TGTGCCAGTAGTATAGGGGGAGGGGAGACCCAGTACTTC.

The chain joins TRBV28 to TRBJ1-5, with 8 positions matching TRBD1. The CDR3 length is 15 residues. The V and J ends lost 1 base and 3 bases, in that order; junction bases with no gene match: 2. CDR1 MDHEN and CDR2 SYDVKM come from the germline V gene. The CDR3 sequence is CASSLSDRDNQPQHF. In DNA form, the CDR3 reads TGTGCCAGCAGTTTATCGGACAGGGACAATCAGCCCCAGCATTTT.

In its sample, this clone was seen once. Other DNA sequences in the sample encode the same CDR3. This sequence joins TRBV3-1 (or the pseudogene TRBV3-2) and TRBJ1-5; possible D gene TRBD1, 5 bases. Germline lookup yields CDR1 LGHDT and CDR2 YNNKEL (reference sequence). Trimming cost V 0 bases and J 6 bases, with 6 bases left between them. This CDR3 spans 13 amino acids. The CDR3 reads CASSQDRGQPQHF. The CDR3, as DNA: TGTGCCAGCAGCCAAGATAGGGGTCAGCCCCAGCATTTT.

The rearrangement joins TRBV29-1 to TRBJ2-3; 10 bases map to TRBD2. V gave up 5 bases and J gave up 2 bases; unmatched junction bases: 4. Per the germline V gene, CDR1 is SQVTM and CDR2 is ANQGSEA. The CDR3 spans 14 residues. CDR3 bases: TGCAGCGTTTTGGGACTAGCGATCACAGATACGCAGTATTTT. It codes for CSVLGLAITDTQYF.